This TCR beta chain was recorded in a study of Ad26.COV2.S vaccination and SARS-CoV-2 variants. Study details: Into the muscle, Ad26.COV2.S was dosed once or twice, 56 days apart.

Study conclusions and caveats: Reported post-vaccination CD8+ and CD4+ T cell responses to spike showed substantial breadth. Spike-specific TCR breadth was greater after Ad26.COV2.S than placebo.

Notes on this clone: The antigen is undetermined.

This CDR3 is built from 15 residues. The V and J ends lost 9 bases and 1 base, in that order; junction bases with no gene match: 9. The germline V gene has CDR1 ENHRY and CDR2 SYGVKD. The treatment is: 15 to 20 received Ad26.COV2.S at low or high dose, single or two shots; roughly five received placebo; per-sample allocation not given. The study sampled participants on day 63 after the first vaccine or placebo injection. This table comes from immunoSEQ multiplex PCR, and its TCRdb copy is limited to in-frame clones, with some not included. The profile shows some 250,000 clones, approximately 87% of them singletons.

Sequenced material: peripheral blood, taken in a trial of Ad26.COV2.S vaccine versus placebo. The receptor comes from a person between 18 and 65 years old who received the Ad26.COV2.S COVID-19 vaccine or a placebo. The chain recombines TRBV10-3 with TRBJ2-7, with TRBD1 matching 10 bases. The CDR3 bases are TGTGCCATTCGGGCCGGGACAGGGGTATCCTACGAGCAGTACTTC. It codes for CAIRAGTGVSYEQYF.